This TCR beta chain was sequenced during a study of blood T cell repertoires in COVID-19. Overall study context: Acute-phase and convalescent COVID-19 samples originated in the United States, Italy and Spain. T cells, B-cell-depleted T cells, or PBMCs provided the cDNA or gDNA that served as material.

The germline V and J ends were trimmed by 0 bases and 4 bases, with 8 bases remaining between them. CDR3 length: 13 amino acids. Germline V gives CDR1 SGDLS, CDR2 YYNGEE. In the original processing: By means of reference gene primer amplification, nucleated cell counts were estimated. This table comes from immunoSEQ multiplex PCR, and its TCRdb copy is limited to in-frame clones, with some not included. The DNA gave D and trimming, while V, J and clone size come from that table. The table has about 130,000 clones, around 86% seen once; the top ten hold about 8.4%. The sequence came from a woman aged 60 to 75 with active or convalescent COVID-19. The chain carries TRBV9 and TRBJ2-7; unclear D gene. The sample comprised peripheral blood. CDR3 sequence: CASSVGDLYEQYF. The CDR3 DNA reads TGTGCCAGCAGCGTAGGTGACTTATACGAGCAGTACTTC. The full variable domain, with the rest looked up from reference TRBV9 and TRBJ2-7, is DSGVTQTPKHLITATGQRVTLRCSPRSGDLSVYWYQQSLDQGLQFLIQYYNGEERAKGNILERFSAQQFPDLHSELNLSSLELGDSALYFCASSVGDLYEQYFGPGTRLTVT.